These 20 T cell receptor beta chains were sequenced from one sample in a study of identical twins. TCRdb ran MiXCR on the 5' RACE reads and lists one entry per CDR3 protein. The data show over 250,000 distinct CDR3 sequences, with roughly 10% seen just once and 6% to 8.5% held by the top ten. These data were also filed under a second study, of yellow fever vaccine responses in identical twins.

Sample: CD8+ T cells sorted from blood. These TCRs come from a young woman in good health.

This clonotype was picked up many times. V gene TRBV10-3 combines with J gene TRBJ2-6; D is undetermined. Trimming took off 8 bases at V and 4 bases at J, with 6 bases between the two ends. Germline values: CDR1 ENHRY, CDR2 SYGVKD. The length of the CDR3 is 12 residues. CDR3 in amino acids: CAISPGANVLTF. The CDR3 bases are TGTGCCATCTCACCAGGGGCCAACGTCCTGACTTTC.

This clonotype appeared many times. The chain has TRBV6-1 and TRBJ2-1; TRBD1 might be the D (6 bases). CDR1 is MNHNS, CDR2 SASEGT, per germline. The CDR3 spans 15 residues. V shed 3 bases and J shed 2 bases, with 11 bases lying between them. CDR3 bases: TGTGCCAGCAGTGATGGGGGCACAACCTACAATGAGCAGTTCTTC. Its translation is CASSDGGTTYNEQFF.

The rearrangement links TRBV7-9 to TRBJ2-1; D is unclear. This CDR3 comprises 10 residues. CDR1 is SEHNR and CDR2 is FQNEAQ in the germline V gene (reference sequence). The ends were cut back, 4 bases at V and 12 bases at J, with 7 bases in the middle. The CDR3 reads CASSSSGQFF. As DNA, the CDR3 is TGTGCCAGCAGCTCGTCTGGGCAGTTCTTC.

This clonotype was found many times. The chain combines TRBV25-1 with TRBJ2-7; D unclear. The CDR3 has 11 residues. Germline V gene lookup returns CDR1 MGHDK and CDR2 SYGVNS. V was pared by 9 bases and J by 5 bases, with 11 bases between. The CDR3 loop is CARTPSNEQYF. CDR3 nucleotides: TGTGCCAGAACCCCTAGTAACGAGCAGTACTTC.

The table lists this clonotype with many counts. In nucleotides, the CDR3 is TGTGCCAGCAGTGACCCTAGCGGGGGGGCCAAAAACATTCAGTACTTC. Amino acid sequence: CASSDPSGGAKNIQYF. This chain uses TRBV2 with TRBJ2-4, with TRBD2 matching 11 bases. The V gene end was trimmed by 3 bases and the J gene end by 1 base; junction bases not matched to a gene: 2. CDR1 is SNHLY, CDR2 FYNNEI, per germline. The CDR3 loop spans 16 amino acids.

Many counts were recorded for this clonotype. The rearrangement joins TRBV7-9 to TRBJ1-4, with 7 bases lining up with TRBD1. The CDR3 has 15 amino acids. CDR1 and CDR2 (germline): SEHNR, FQNEAQ (reference sequence). Trimming cost V 5 bases and J 8 bases; bases outside gene matches: 11. The CDR3 loop is CASSVGEGAGEKLFF. CDR3 DNA: TGTGCCAGCAGCGTGGGGGAGGGGGCAGGAGAAAAACTGTTTTTT.

This clonotype has a count of ten or more. The genes are TRBV9 and TRBJ1-1, with D possibly matching TRBD1 (5 bases). CDR1 and CDR2 from the germline V gene are SGDLS and YYNGEE. The CDR3 sequence is 13 residues long. V lost 4 bases and J lost 5, with 12 bases in between. In nucleotides, the CDR3 is TGTGCCAGCAGCATGGGGGGGAGGACTGAAGCTTTCTTT. Its protein product is CASSMGGRTEAFF.

This clonotype was detected many times. V usage is TRBV5-5 and J usage is TRBJ2-1; D is possibly TRBD2 (5 bases). The CDR3 extends over 13 amino acids. V gave up 6 bases and J gave up 5 bases, with 12 bases separating them. The germline V gene encodes CDR1 SGHKS and CDR2 YYEKEE (reference sequence). CDR3 sequence (DNA): TGTGCCAGCAACAGCGGCCGGAACAATGAGCAGTTCTTC. Residues: CASNSGRNNEQFF.

This clonotype was counted ten times or more. The gene calls are TRBV10-3 and TRBJ2-1; 9 bases fit TRBD2. Germline lookup yields CDR1 ENHRY and CDR2 SYGVKD. The CDR3 covers 17 residues. The J segment lost 5 bases and the V segment lost 6 bases, leaving 14 bases of the junction unmatched. The CDR3 sequence: CAIRDVDGTSINNEQFF. CDR3 nucleotides: TGTGCCATCAGGGATGTGGATGGGACTAGCATAAACAATGAGCAGTTCTTC.

The chain combines TRBV7-2 with TRBJ2-5; either TRBD1 or TRBD2 may fit D (5 bases each). Germline-derived CDR1 and CDR2 are SGHTA and FQGNSA. The CDR3 is 17 residues long. Trimming removed 5 bases from V and 1 base from J, with 20 bases in between. The CDR3 bases are TGTGCCAGCAGCGCCCCCTCCGGGACGGATGTCCAAGAGACCCAGTACTTC. Amino acids: CASSAPSGTDVQETQYF.

This clonotype was recorded a few times. This chain uses TRBV30 with TRBJ2-7; possibly TRBD2 for D (6 bases). The CDR3 sequence is 12 residues long. Germline V lookup: CDR1 GTSNPN, CDR2 SVGIG (reference sequence). Between the trimmed V and J ends, which lost 4 bases and 5 bases, there was a span of 12 bases. The CDR3 DNA is TGTGCCTGGACGGGACTGCTCGACGAGCAGTACTTC. Translating gives CAWTGLLDEQYF.

V is TRBV4-1 and J is TRBJ2-7; 9 bases are shared with TRBD1. Per the germline V gene, CDR1 is MGHRA and CDR2 is YSYEKL. J gave up 12 bases and V 3 bases, and 6 bases lay outside the gene matches. This CDR3 region has 12 residues. CDR3 nucleotide sequence: TGCGCCAGCAGCCAGGACGGACAGGGGCTGTACTTC. It yields the protein CASSQDGQGLYF.

Ten or more counts support this clonotype. The chain uses TRBV7-9 and TRBJ1-5; 7 positions agree with TRBD1. The germline CDR1 and CDR2 sequences are SEHNR and FQNEAQ (reference sequence). Losses at the gene ends were 5 bases for V and 11 bases for J; bases not matched to a gene: 18. The CDR3 contains 16 residues. CDR3 DNA: TGTGCCAGCAGCCCTAGTGAGGGGACAGCGATCAAATCCCAGCATTTT. Its translation is CASSPSEGTAIKSQHF.

This clonotype occurred a few times. The V and J genes are TRBV7-9 and TRBJ2-1, with a weak D call TRBD2 (6 bases). The germline V and J ends were trimmed by 8 bases and 6 bases, with 11 bases remaining between them. The CDR3 is made up of 12 amino acids. Germline-derived CDR1 and CDR2 are SEHNR and FQNEAQ (reference sequence). The DNA of the CDR3 is TGTGCCAGCGGGACTTCTAGCAATGAGCAGTTCTTC. It is translated as CASGTSSNEQFF.

This chain uses TRBV4-2 with TRBJ2-7; TRBD1 agrees at 8 bases. There are 15 residues in the CDR3. J lost 3 bases, V lost 10 bases, and 14 bases had no gene match. Germline V gene lookup returns CDR1 LGHNA and CDR2 YNFKEQ. DNA of the CDR3: TGTGCCACCATGAAGGAGACAGGGGCTCTCTACGAGCAGTACTTC. Protein: CATMKETGALYEQYF.

The V gene is TRBV27, the J gene TRBJ2-7; D not certain. V lost 6 bases, J lost 0 bases, and 6 bases lay in between. CDR1 MNHEY and CDR2 SMNVEV come from the germline V gene (reference sequence). This CDR3 is 12 amino acids long. DNA of the CDR3: TGTGCCAGCAGGGACGACTCCTACGAGCAGTACTTC. It is translated as CASRDDSYEQYF.

This clonotype was counted many times. The rearrangement uses TRBV7-2 and TRBJ2-1, with 13 bases aligning to TRBD2. With 7 bases clipped from V and 6 bases from J, the junction kept 6 bases outside the gene matches. The CDR3 contains 15 residues. Germline V CDR1 and CDR2: SGHTA, FQGNSA. The CDR3 DNA follows: TGTGCCAGCAACCCCGGACTAGCGGGAGCCAATGAGCAGTTCTTC. Its protein product is CASNPGLAGANEQFF.

The V gene is TRBV28, the J gene TRBJ2-3; D remains ambiguous. Germline values: CDR1 MDHEN, CDR2 SYDVKM. The CDR3 is made up of 11 amino acids. V dropped 4 bases and J dropped 7 bases, with 6 bases sitting between them. DNA for the CDR3: TGTGCCAGCAGTTCGGCAAATACGCAGTATTTT. It specifies CASSSANTQYF.

Many counts were recorded for this clonotype. The rearrangement uses TRBV3-1 and TRBJ2-7, with a possible D match to TRBD1 (6 bases). The V gene's germline CDR1 is LGHDT and CDR2 YNNKEL (reference sequence). There are 14 residues in the CDR3. Trimming took off 1 base at V and 4 bases at J, with 11 bases between the two ends. CDR3 sequence reads: CASSQGRGPYEQYF. DNA for the CDR3: TGTGCCAGCAGCCAAGGCAGGGGACCTTACGAGCAGTACTTC.

V gene TRBV4-1 combines with J gene TRBJ2-1, with D perhaps assigned TRBD1 or TRBD2 (6 bases each). The CDR3 has 15 amino acids. The germline CDR1 and CDR2 sequences are MGHRA and YSYEKL. V gave up 0 bases and J gave up 8 bases, with 14 bases separating them. In DNA, the CDR3 is TGCGCCAGCAGCCAAGATCGGGGGCAGGGCTATGAGCAGTTCTTC. The encoded protein is CASSQDRGQGYEQFF.